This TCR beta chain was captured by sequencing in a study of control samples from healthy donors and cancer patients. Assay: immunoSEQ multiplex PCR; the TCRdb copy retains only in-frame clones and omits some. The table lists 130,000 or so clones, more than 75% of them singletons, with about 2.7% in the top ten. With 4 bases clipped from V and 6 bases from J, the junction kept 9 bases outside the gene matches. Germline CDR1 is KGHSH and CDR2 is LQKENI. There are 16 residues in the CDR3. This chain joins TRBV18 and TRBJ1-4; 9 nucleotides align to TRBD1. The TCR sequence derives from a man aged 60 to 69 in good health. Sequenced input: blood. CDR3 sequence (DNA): TGTGCCAGCTCACGAGATCCGGGACAGGGTTATGAAAAACTGTTTTTT. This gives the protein CASSRDPGQGYEKLFF.